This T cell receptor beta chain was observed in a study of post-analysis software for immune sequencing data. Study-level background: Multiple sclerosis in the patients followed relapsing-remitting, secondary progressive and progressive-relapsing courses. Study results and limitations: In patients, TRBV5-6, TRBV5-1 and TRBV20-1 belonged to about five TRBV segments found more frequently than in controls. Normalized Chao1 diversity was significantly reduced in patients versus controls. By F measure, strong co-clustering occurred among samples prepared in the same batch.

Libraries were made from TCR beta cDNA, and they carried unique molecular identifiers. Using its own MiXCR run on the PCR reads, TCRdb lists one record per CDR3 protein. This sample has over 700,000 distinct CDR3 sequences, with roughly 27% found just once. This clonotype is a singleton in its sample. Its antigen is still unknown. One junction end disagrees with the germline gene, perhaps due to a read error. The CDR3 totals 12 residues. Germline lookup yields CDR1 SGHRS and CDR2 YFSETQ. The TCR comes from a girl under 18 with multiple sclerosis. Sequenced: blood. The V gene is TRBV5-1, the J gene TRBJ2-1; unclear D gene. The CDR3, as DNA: TGCGCCAGCAGCCCGGCATGGAATGGGCAGTTCTTC. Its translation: CASSPAWNGQFF.